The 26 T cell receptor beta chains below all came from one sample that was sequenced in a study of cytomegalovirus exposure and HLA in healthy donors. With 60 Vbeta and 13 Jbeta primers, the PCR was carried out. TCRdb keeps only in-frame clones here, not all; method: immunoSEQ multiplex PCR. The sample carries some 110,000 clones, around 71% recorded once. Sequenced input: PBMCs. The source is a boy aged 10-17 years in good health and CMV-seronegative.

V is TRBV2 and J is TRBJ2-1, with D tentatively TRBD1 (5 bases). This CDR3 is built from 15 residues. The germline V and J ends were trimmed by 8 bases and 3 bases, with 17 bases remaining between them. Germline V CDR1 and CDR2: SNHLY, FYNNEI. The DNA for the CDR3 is TGTGCCAGCTTCGGTCAGGGCTGGGGCTACAATGAGCAGTTCTTC. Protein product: CASFGQGWGYNEQFF.

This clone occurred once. CDR3 residues: CASRREDTEAFF. CDR3 sequence (DNA): TGTGCCAGCAGGAGGGAAGACACTGAAGCTTTCTTT. V is TRBV9 and J is TRBJ1-1, with unresolved D. Germline CDR1 is SGDLS and CDR2 is YYNGEE. Trimming took off 5 bases at V and 3 bases at J, with 8 bases between the two ends. The CDR3 totals 12 residues.

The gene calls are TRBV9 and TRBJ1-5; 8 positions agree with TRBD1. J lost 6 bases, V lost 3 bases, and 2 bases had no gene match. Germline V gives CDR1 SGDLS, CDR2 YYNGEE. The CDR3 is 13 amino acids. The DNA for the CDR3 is TGTGCCAGCAGCGGAGACAGGGGTCAGCCCCAGCATTTT. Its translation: CASSGDRGQPQHF.

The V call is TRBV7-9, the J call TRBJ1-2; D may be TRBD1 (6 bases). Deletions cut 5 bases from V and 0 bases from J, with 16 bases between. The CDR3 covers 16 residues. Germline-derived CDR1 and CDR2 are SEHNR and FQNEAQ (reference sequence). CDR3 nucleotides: TGTGCCAGCAGCCCCGTCCAGGACAGAGCTAACTATGGCTACACCTTC. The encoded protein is CASSPVQDRANYGYTF.

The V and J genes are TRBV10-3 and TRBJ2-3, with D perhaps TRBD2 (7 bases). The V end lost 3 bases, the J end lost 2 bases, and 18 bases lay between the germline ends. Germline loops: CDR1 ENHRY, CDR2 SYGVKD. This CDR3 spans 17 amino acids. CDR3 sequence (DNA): TGTGCCATCAGTGATGAGGGGGGGACCGAAGTCACAGATACGCAGTATTTT. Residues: CAISDEGGTEVTDTQYF.

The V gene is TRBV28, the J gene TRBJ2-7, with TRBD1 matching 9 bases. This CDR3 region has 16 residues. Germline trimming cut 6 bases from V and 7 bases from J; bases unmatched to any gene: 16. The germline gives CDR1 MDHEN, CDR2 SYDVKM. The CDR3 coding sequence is TGTGCCAGCAGACTGGCGTACAGGGGGCTAGGGGGGGAGCAGTACTTC. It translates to CASRLAYRGLGGEQYF.

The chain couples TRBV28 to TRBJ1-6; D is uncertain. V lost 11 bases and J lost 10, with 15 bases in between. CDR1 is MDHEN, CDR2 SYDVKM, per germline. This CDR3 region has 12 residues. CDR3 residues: CAGGFRRSPLHF. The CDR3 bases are TGTGCCGGCGGATTCCGACGGTCACCCCTCCACTTT.

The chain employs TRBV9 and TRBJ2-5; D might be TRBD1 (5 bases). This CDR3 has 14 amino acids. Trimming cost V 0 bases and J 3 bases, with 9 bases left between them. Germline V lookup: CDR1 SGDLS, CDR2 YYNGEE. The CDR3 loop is CASSVEGSKETQYF. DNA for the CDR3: TGTGCCAGCAGCGTAGAGGGGTCCAAAGAGACCCAGTACTTC. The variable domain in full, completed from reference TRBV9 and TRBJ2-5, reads DSGVTQTPKHLITATGQRVTLRCSPRSGDLSVYWYQQSLDQGLQFLIQYYNGEERAKGNILERFSAQQFPDLHSELNLSSLELGDSALYFCASSVEGSKETQYFGPGTRLLVL.

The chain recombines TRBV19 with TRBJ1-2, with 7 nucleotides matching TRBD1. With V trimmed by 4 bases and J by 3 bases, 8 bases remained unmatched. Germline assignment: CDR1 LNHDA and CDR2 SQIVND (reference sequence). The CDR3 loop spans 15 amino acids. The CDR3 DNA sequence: TGTGCCAGTAGTACCGACAGGGTTTGGGACTATGGCTACACCTTC. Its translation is CASSTDRVWDYGYTF.

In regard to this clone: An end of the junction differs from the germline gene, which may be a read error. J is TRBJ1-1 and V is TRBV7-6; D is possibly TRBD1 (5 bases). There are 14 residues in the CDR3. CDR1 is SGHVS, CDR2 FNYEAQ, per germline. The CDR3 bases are TGTGTCAGCAGCCTGTCGTCAGGGCGGACTGAAGCTTTCTTT. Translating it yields CVSSLSSGRTEAFF.

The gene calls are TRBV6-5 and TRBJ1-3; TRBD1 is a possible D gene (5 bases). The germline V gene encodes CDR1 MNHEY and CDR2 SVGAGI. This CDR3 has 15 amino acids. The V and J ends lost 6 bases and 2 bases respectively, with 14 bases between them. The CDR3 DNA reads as TGTGCCAGCAGACCAAGGACAACGGCTGGAAACACCATATATTTT. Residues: CASRPRTTAGNTIYF.

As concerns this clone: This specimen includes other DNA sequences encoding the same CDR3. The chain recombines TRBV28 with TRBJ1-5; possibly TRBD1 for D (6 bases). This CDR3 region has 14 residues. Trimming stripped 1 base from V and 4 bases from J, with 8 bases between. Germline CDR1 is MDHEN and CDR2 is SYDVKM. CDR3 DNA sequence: TGTGCCAGCAGTTTATCCAGGGGTAATCAGCCCCAGCATTTT. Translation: CASSLSRGNQPQHF. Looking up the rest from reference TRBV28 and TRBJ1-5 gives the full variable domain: DVKVTQSSRYLVKRTGEKVFLECVQDMDHENMFWYRQDPGLGLRLIYFSYDVKMKEKGDIPEGYSVSREKKERFSLILESASTNQTSMYLCASSLSRGNQPQHFGDGTRLSIL.

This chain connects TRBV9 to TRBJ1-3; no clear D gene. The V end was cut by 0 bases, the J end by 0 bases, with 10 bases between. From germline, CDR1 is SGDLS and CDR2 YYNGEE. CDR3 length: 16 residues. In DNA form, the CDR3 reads TGTGCCAGCAGCGTAGCAAATCCCCCCTCTGGAAACACCATATATTTT. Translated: CASSVANPPSGNTIYF. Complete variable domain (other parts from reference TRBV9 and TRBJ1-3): DSGVTQTPKHLITATGQRVTLRCSPRSGDLSVYWYQQSLDQGLQFLIQYYNGEERAKGNILERFSAQQFPDLHSELNLSSLELGDSALYFCASSVANPPSGNTIYFGEGSWLTVV.

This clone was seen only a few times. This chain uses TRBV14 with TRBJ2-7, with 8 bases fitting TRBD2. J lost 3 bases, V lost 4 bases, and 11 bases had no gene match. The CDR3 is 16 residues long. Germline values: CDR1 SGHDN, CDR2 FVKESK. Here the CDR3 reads CASSPSGWSGSYEQYF. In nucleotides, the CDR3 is TGTGCCAGCAGCCCAAGTGGATGGAGCGGGAGCTACGAGCAGTACTTC.

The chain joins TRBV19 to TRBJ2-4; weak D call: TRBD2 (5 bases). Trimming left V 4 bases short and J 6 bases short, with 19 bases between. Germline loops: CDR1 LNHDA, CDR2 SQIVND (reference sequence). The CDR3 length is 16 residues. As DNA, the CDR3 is TGTGCCAGTAGTACGGTTTCCGGGAATTTGGGAAACATTCAGTACTTC. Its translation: CASSTVSGNLGNIQYF.

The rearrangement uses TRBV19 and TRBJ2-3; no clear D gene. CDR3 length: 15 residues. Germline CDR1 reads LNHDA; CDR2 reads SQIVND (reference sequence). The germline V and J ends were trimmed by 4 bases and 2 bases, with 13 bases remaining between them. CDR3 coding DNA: TGTGCCAGTAGTAGTCCAGGCCTTAACACAGATACGCAGTATTTT. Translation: CASSSPGLNTDTQYF. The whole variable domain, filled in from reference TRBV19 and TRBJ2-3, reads DGGITQSPKYLFRKEGQNVTLSCEQNLNHDAMYWYRQDPGQGLRLIYYSQIVNDFQKGDIAEGYSVSREKKESFPLTVTSAQKNPTAFYLCASSSPGLNTDTQYFGPGTRLTVL.

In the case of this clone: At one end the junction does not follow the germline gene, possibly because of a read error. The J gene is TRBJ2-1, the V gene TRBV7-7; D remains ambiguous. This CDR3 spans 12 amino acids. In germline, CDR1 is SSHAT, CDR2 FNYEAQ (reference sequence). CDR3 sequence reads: CASSHPRGEQFF. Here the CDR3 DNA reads TGTGCTAGCAGCCATCCACGAGGTGAGCAGTTCTTC.

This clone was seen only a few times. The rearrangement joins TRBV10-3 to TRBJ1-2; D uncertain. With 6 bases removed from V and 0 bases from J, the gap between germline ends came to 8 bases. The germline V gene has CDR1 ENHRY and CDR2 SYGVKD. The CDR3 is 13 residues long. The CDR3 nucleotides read TGTGCCATCAGCGCGGCTGCTAACTATGGCTACACCTTC. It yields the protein CAISAAANYGYTF.

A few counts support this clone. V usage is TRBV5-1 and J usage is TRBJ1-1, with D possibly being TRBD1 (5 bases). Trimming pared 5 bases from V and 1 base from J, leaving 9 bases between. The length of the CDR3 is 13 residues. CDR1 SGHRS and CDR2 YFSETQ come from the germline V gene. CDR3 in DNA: TGCGCCAGCAGTTTTGACAGGAACACTGAAGCTTTCTTT. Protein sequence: CASSFDRNTEAFF.

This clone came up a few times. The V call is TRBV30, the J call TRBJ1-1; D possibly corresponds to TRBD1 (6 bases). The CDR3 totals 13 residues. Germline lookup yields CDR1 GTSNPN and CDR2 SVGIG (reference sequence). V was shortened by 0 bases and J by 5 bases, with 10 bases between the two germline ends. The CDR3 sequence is CAWSVIGGTEAFF. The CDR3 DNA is TGTGCCTGGAGTGTAATAGGGGGAACTGAAGCTTTCTTT.

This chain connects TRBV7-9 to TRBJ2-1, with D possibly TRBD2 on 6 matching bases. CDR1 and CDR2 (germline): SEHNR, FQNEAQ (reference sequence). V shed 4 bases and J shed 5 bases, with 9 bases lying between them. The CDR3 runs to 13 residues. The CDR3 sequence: CASSWGTDNEQFF. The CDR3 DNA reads TGTGCCAGCAGCTGGGGGACTGACAATGAGCAGTTCTTC.

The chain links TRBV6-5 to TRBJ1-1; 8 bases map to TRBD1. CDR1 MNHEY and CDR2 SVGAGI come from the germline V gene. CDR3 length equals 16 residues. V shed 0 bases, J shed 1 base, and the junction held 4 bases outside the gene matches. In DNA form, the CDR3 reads TGTGCCAGCAGTTACTCAAAAGGACAGGGGAACACTGAAGCTTTCTTT. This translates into CASSYSKGQGNTEAFF.

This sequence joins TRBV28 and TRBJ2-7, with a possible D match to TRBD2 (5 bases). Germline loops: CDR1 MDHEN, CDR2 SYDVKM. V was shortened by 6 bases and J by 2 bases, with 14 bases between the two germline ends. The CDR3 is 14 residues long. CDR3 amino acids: CASSRDNFPYEQYF. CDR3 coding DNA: TGTGCCAGCAGCCGGGATAATTTTCCCTACGAGCAGTACTTC.

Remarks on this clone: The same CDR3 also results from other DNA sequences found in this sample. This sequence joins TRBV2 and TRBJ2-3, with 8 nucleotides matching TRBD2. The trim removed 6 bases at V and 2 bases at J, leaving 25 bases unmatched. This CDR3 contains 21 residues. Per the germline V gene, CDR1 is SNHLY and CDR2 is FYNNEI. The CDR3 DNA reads TGTGCCAGCAGCGAACACCGGGAGGGCCCTCTGATAAGGATCCTCACAGATACGCAGTATTTT. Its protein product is CASSEHREGPLIRILTDTQYF.

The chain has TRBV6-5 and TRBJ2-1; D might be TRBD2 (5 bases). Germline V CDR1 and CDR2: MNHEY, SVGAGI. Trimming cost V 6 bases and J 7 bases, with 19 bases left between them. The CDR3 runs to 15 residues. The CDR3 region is CASRARVSRGNEQFF. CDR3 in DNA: TGTGCCAGCAGGGCACGAGTTTCACGAGGGAATGAGCAGTTCTTC.

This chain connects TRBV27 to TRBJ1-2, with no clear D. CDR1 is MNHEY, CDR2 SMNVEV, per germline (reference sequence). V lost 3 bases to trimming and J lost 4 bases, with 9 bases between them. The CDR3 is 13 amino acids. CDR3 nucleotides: TGTGCCAGCAGTTTTGGGCAGCTCTATGGCTACACCTTC. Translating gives CASSFGQLYGYTF.